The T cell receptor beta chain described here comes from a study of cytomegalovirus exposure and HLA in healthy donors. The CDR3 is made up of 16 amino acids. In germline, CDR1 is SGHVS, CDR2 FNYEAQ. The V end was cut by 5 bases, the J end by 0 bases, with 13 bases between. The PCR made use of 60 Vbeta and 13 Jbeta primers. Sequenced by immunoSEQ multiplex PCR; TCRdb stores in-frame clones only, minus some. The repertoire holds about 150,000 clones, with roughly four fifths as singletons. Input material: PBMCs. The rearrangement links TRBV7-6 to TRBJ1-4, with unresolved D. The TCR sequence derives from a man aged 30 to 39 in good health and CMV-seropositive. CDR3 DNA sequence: TGTGCCAGCAGCCCTTCTACGAGTGCAACTAATGAAAAACTGTTTTTT. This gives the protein CASSPSTSATNEKLFF.